This TCR beta chain comes out of a study of blood T cell repertoires in COVID-19. Participants, about 18 to 100 years old, spanned under 25 US areas. Grouping used clinical history reported by participants in a survey and questionnaire. Two negative PCRs, clearance, or symptom resolution were required of recovered Cohort 3 donors. Clones were sequenced by immunoSEQ multiplex PCR, and TCRdb holds only the in-frame ones, with some missing. The data contain more than 450,000 clones, about nine tenths of them singletons. V was trimmed by 1 base and J by 4 bases, leaving 10 bases between them. CDR3 size: 14 residues. Germline V lookup: CDR1 LGHDT, CDR2 YNNKEL (reference sequence).

The gene calls are TRBV3-1 (or the pseudogene TRBV3-2) and TRBJ2-5; D might be TRBD1 (5 bases). The receptor's source is a woman aged 18-35 years who had recovered from COVID-19. Sequenced sample: PBMCs or T cells enriched from blood (not recorded which). The CDR3 region has the DNA TGTGCCAGCAGCCAAGGGGGCAGTTCAGAGACCCAGTACTTC. Protein: CASSQGGSSETQYF.